This TCR beta chain was captured by sequencing in a study of CD8+ T cells in alopecia areata. On the study more broadly: Treatment comprised oral tofacitinib, 5 to 10 mg twice daily, in treated patients. Tofacitinib ran for 6 to 18 months before 6 months off drug. Regarding the study as a whole: In patients, TCRs were shared less clearly than in mice, and HLA may possibly be involved.

This clone was observed a few times. Its antigen is still unknown. RNA was isolated and reverse transcribed to cDNA, the sequencing template. Sequencing was performed with immunoSEQ multiplex PCR; in TCRdb, only in-frame clones are kept and a portion is missing. The table lists 180,000 or so clones, around 51% of them singletons. The sample's treatment: oral pan-JAK inhibitor, 5-10 mg twice daily. Alopecia areata patients gave lesional scalp punch biopsies and peripheral blood samples. V shed 0 bases and J 3 bases; nucleotides not matched to a gene: 2. Germline V gene data show CDR1 as SGHTA and CDR2 as FQGNSA. The CDR3 contains 15 residues.

The rearrangement links TRBV7-2 to TRBJ2-3; 8 nucleotides agree with TRBD2. The sequencing here drew on CD8+ T cells sorted from blood, taken around week 52, from a patient treated with tofacitinib. The receptor was derived from a human donor with alopecia areata. The CDR3: CASSLAGGATDTQYF. The CDR3 DNA is TGTGCCAGCAGCTTAGCCGGGGGGGCAACAGATACGCAGTATTTT.